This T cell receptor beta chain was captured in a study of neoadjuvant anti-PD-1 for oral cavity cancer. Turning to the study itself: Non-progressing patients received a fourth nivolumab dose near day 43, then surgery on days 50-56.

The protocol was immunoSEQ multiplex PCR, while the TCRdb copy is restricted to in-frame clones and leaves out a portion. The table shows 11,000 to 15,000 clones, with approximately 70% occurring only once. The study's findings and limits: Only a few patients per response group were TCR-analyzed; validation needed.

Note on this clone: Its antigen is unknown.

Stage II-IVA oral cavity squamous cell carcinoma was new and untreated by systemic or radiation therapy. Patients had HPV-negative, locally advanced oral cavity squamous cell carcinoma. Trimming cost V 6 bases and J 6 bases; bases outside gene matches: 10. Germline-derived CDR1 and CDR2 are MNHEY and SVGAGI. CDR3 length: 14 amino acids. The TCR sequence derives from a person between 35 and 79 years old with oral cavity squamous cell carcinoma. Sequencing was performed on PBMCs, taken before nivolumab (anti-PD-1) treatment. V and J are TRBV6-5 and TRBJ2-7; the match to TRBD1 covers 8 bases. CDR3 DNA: TGTGCCAGCAGACCAAGGACAGGGAGTCGCGAGCAGTACTTC. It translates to CASRPRTGSREQYF.